This T cell receptor (beta chain) is drawn from a study of identical twins. The ends were cut back, 1 base at V and 9 bases at J, with 12 bases in the middle. The CDR3 contains 13 residues. TCRdb fed the 5' RACE reads into MiXCR, producing one record per CDR3 protein. The sample yields fewer than 250,000 distinct CDR3 sequences, less than 9.5% seen once. The source material was memory (CD45RO+) T cells sorted from blood. This chain connects TRBV12-3 or TRBV12-4 to TRBJ1-2; D uncertain. The receptor's source is a young woman in good health. The CDR3 DNA follows: TGTGCCAGCAGTTTAGACCAGCTCAGGAGCTACACCTTC. This translates into CASSLDQLRSYTF.